The 10 T cell receptor beta chains below come from one sample, sequenced in a study of cytomegalovirus exposure and HLA in healthy donors. This table comes from immunoSEQ multiplex PCR, and its TCRdb copy is limited to in-frame clones, with some not included. The sample includes 60,000 or so clones, approximately 90% of them seen just once. Sample: PBMCs. These receptors all stem from a woman aged 18-35 years in good health and CMV-seronegative.

This clone was detected only once. The gene calls are TRBV4-3 and TRBJ2-5, with 8 bases lining up with TRBD1. This CDR3 region has 15 residues. V gave up 3 bases and J gave up 4 bases; unmatched junction bases: 7. The germline V gene has CDR1 LGHNA and CDR2 YSLEER. CDR3 DNA sequence: TGCGCCAGCAGCCATTCGACAGGGGCAGGAGAGACCCAGTACTTC. This codes for CASSHSTGAGETQYF.

The gene calls are TRBV5-1 and TRBJ1-5; D call uncertain. V lost 1 base to trimming and J lost 4 bases, with 12 bases between them. Germline V lookup: CDR1 SGHRS, CDR2 YFSETQ. CDR3 length equals 15 residues. The CDR3 loop reads CASSLTGNSNQPQHF. The CDR3 nucleotides read TGCGCCAGCAGCTTGACCGGTAACAGTAATCAGCCCCAGCATTTT.

The J gene is TRBJ1-1, the V gene TRBV5-8; D gene unclear. CDR3 length: 11 residues. Germline V CDR1 and CDR2: SGHTS, YDEGEE. V lost 2 bases, J lost 7 bases, and 6 bases lay in between. The CDR3 spells CASSFGYEAFF. The CDR3 coding sequence is TGTGCCAGCAGCTTCGGGTATGAAGCTTTCTTT.

This chain links TRBV5-1 with TRBJ1-1, with D uncertain. V shed 0 bases and J shed 5 bases, with 11 bases lying between them. Per germline, CDR1 SGHRS and CDR2 YFSETQ. The CDR3 is 14 residues long. The CDR3: CASSLADVGTEAFF. As DNA, the CDR3 is TGCGCCAGCAGCTTGGCCGATGTCGGTACTGAAGCTTTCTTT. Full variable domain (rest looked up from reference TRBV5-1 and TRBJ1-1): KAGVTQTPRYLIKTRGQQVTLSCSPISGHRSVSWYQQTPGQGLQFLFEYFSETQRNKGNFPGRFSGRQFSNSRSEMNVSTLELGDSALYLCASSLADVGTEAFFGQGTRLTVV.

The chain recombines TRBV5-1 with TRBJ2-7, with 7 bases identical to TRBD1. The CDR3 spans 17 residues. Trimming at V came to 3 bases and at J to 5 bases, leaving 17 bases not matched to a gene. Germline V CDR1 and CDR2: SGHRS, YFSETQ. CDR3 in DNA: TGCGCCAGCAGCTCAACTCCCCAAGGGGGCGCCGATCACGAGCAGTACTTC. It yields the protein CASSSTPQGGADHEQYF.

The chain carries TRBV5-4 and TRBJ2-7; 7 nucleotides line up with TRBD2. CDR1 SGHNT and CDR2 YYREEE come from the germline V gene (reference sequence). This CDR3 is 16 amino acids long. Trimming took 5 bases from V and 0 from J; bases not matched to a gene: 11. The CDR3 here is CASSKSGALSSYEQYF. Written as DNA, the CDR3 is TGTGCCAGCAGTAAAAGCGGGGCCTTAAGCTCCTACGAGCAGTACTTC. The variable domain in full, with the rest retrieved from reference TRBV5-4 and TRBJ2-7, is ETGVTQSPTHLIKTRGQQVTLRCSSQSGHNTVSWYQQALGQGPQFIFQYYREEENGRGNFPPRFSGLQFPNYSSELNVNALELDDSALYLCASSKSGALSSYEQYFGPGTRLTVT.

This chain connects TRBV28 to TRBJ2-1; 8 bases map to TRBD2. The CDR3 has 17 residues. Germline assignment: CDR1 MDHEN and CDR2 SYDVKM. The ends lost 5 bases at V and 8 bases at J; junction bases unmatched: 17. For the CDR3, the DNA is TGTGCCAGCAGTCCCCCCCCCGGGGGGGGGCCGATATATGAGCAGTTCTTC. Translated: CASSPPPGGGPIYEQFF.

This clone was detected only once. The chain combines TRBV2 with TRBJ1-2; no clear D. With 3 bases removed from V and 8 bases from J, the gap between germline ends came to 13 bases. CDR3 length equals 13 residues. Germline assignment: CDR1 SNHLY and CDR2 FYNNEI. The CDR3 protein is CASSDSLGVGYTF. The DNA for the CDR3 is TGTGCCAGCAGTGATTCTCTAGGTGTGGGCTACACCTTC.

The rearrangement uses TRBV6-1 and TRBJ1-2, with 9 bases matching TRBD1. The CDR3 is 13 residues long. Germline V lookup: CDR1 MNHNS, CDR2 SASEGT. With V trimmed by 6 bases and J by 7 bases, 6 bases remained unmatched. The CDR3 sequence is CASSQGQGGGYTF. The CDR3 region has the DNA TGTGCCAGCAGCCAGGGACAGGGTGGTGGCTACACCTTC.

This sequence joins TRBV7-2 and TRBJ2-3, with 8 bases aligning to TRBD2. Germline CDR1 SGHTA, CDR2 FQGNSA. The CDR3 sequence is 15 residues long. With V trimmed by 4 bases and J by 11 bases, 14 bases remained unmatched. The CDR3 coding sequence is TGTGCCAGCAGCTACACCGGGACTAGGGGTTCGGGGCAGTATTTT. It specifies CASSYTGTRGSGQYF.